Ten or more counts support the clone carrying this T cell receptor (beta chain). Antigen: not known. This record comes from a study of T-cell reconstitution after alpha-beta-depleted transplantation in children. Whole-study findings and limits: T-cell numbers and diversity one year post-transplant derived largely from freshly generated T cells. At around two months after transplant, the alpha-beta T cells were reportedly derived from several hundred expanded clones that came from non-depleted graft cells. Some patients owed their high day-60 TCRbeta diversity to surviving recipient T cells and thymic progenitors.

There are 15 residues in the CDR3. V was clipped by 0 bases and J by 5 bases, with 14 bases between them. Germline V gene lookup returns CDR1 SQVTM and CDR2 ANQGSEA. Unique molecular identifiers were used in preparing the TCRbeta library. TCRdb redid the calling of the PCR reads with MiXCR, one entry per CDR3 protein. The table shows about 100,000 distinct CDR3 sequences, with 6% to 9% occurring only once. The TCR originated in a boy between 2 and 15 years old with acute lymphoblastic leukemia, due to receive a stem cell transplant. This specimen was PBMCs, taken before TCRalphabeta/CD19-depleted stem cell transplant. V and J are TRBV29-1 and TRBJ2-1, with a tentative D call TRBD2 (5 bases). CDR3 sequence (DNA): TGCAGCGTTGAAGATCTGGCTAGCTTCCACAATGAGCAGTTCTTC. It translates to CSVEDLASFHNEQFF.